Below, one T cell receptor (beta chain) is given with its context. Its target is not known. This entry belongs to a study of monozygotic twins with inflammatory bowel disease. Notes on the study in general: Limited statistical power may explain no repertoire similarity difference between concordant and discordant twins.

TCRdb re-called the 5' RACE reads and catalogs CDR3 proteins one per entry, DNA excluded. This sample's table has 150,000 to 200,000 distinct CDR3 sequences. Germline assignment: CDR1 SGHNT and CDR2 YYREEE (reference sequence). This CDR3 is built from 14 residues. Sequencing input: blood. V usage is TRBV5-4 and J usage is TRBJ1-1. The clonotype was recovered from a human donor with ulcerative colitis or Crohn's disease, or a healthy co-twin of an affected twin (not recorded which). This CDR3 reads CASSLGHLNTEAFF.